Below are 30 T cell receptor beta chains sequenced from a single sample in a study of cytomegalovirus exposure and HLA in healthy donors (dated by TCRdb to about 2017). The method behind the library was the immunoSEQ multiplex PCR assay. TCRdb took this table from immuneACCESS and kept in-frame rearrangements with V and J called. Such tables lack part of the clones; where checked against another copy, unresolved V genes explain under half of the gap, and the rest is unexplained. This sample gives nearly 200,000 clones in total; 80% to 90% of them show up just once. Roughly an eighth of the sample goes to the ten largest clones. The specimen was PBMCs. These receptors came from a woman aged 25 to 39 in good health and CMV-seropositive.

V usage is TRBV4-1 and J usage is TRBJ2-7, with TRBD1 as a possible D gene (5 bases). Germline V gene data show CDR1 as MGHRA and CDR2 as YSYEKL. This CDR3 contains 15 residues. Trimming left V 4 bases short and J 2 bases short, with 15 bases between. The CDR3 sequence: CASSPWAGNPYEQYF. CDR3 nucleotides: TGCGCCAGCAGCCCCTGGGCAGGGAACCCCTACGAGCAGTACTTC.

The chain uses TRBV6-1 and TRBJ1-1, with 8 bases aligning to TRBD1. CDR1 and CDR2 from the germline V gene are MNHNS and SASEGT. The length of the CDR3 is 14 residues. The J segment lost 7 bases and the V segment lost 2 bases, leaving 6 bases of the junction unmatched. The CDR3 sequence is CASSETGQGYEAFF. The CDR3 DNA is TGTGCCAGCAGTGAAACTGGACAGGGCTATGAAGCTTTCTTT.

J is TRBJ2-1 and V is TRBV6-4; D remains ambiguous. The germline gives CDR1 MRHNA, CDR2 SNTAGT. Deletions cut 1 base from V and 5 bases from J, with 6 bases between. The CDR3 is made up of 13 amino acids. The DNA of the CDR3 is TGTGCCAGCAGTGACTTCCAGGACAATGAGCAGTTCTTC. As protein: CASSDFQDNEQFF.

The rearrangement links TRBV2 to TRBJ2-1, with 13 bases matching TRBD2. Looked up from germline, CDR1 is SNHLY and CDR2 is FYNNEI. The V segment lost 6 bases and the J segment 6 bases; nucleotides outside the gene matches: 5. The CDR3 loop spans 15 amino acids. The CDR3 reads CASSQGLAGTNEQFF. CDR3 nucleotide sequence: TGTGCCAGCAGCCAGGGACTAGCGGGGACCAATGAGCAGTTCTTC.

The V gene is TRBV7-6, the J gene TRBJ2-2, with 10 bases that match TRBD1. CDR1 SGHVS and CDR2 FNYEAQ come from the germline V gene. V gave up 5 bases and J gave up 4 bases; unmatched junction bases: 1. This CDR3 has 14 residues. CDR3 protein: CASSRQGATGELFF. In DNA, the CDR3 is TGTGCCAGCAGCCGACAGGGGGCCACCGGGGAGCTGTTTTTT.

This CDR3 is CASSATTGHNQPQHF. CDR3 sequence (DNA): TGCGCCAGCAGCGCCACGACAGGGCACAATCAGCCCCAGCATTTT. The chain joins TRBV5-1 to TRBJ1-5; TRBD1 aligns across 7 bases. The ends lost 4 bases at V and 3 bases at J; junction bases unmatched: 7. This CDR3 is 15 amino acids long. In germline, CDR1 is SGHRS, CDR2 YFSETQ.

Remarks on this clone: Other DNA sequences in this specimen translate into the identical CDR3. The chain has TRBV27 and TRBJ1-5; TRBD1 might be the D (5 bases). CDR3 length: 13 residues. The germline V and J ends were trimmed by 0 bases and 6 bases, with 6 bases remaining between them. Germline V gives CDR1 MNHEY, CDR2 SMNVEV (reference sequence). The CDR3 DNA reads as TGTGCCAGCAGTTTATCAGGGGTTCAGCCCCAGCATTTT. Translated: CASSLSGVQPQHF.

The chain recombines TRBV15 with TRBJ1-2; weak D call: TRBD1 (5 bases). The CDR3 is made up of 19 amino acids. Germline values: CDR1 LNHNV, CDR2 YYDKDF (reference sequence). Trimming shortened V by 0 bases and J by 3 bases, and 23 bases separated the two germline ends. The chain's CDR3 is CATSREPDSRLRAYYGYTF. For the CDR3, the DNA is TGTGCCACCAGCAGAGAACCCGATTCCCGACTCAGGGCATACTATGGCTACACCTTC.

The CDR3 spells CATSRSGTDNEQFF. CDR3 nucleotide sequence: TGTGCCACCAGCAGGTCCGGGACAGACAATGAGCAGTTCTTC. The chain combines TRBV15 with TRBJ2-1; TRBD1 matches 7 bases. The CDR3 has 14 amino acids. Germline V CDR1 and CDR2: LNHNV, YYDKDF (reference sequence). Unmatched junction bases numbered 4, after V lost 3 bases and J lost 5 bases.

The V call is TRBV30, the J call TRBJ1-3; D remains unclear. CDR1 is GTSNPN, CDR2 SVGIG, per germline (reference sequence). The CDR3 has 11 amino acids. Trimming shortened V by 6 bases and J by 0 bases, and 3 bases separated the two germline ends. The chain's CDR3 is CACISGNTIYF. CDR3 nucleotide sequence: TGTGCCTGCATCTCTGGAAACACCATATATTTT.

The chain couples TRBV28 to TRBJ2-2, with D possibly being TRBD2 (6 bases). Looked up from germline, CDR1 is MDHEN and CDR2 is SYDVKM. The CDR3 totals 14 residues. V lost 4 bases and J 7 bases, leaving 13 bases between the germline ends. The CDR3, as DNA: TGTGCCAGCAGTTCTAGCGAATTGGGCGGGGAGCTGTTTTTT. The encoded protein is CASSSSELGGELFF.

V and J are TRBV13 and TRBJ2-6; a possible D gene is TRBD2 (5 bases). Germline values: CDR1 PRHDT, CDR2 FYEKMQ (reference sequence). V lost 1 base and J lost 1, with 5 bases in between. This CDR3 is built from 15 residues. The CDR3 DNA reads TGTGCCAGCAGCTTAGCGGGGTCTGGGGCCAACGTCCTGACTTTC. Its translation is CASSLAGSGANVLTF.

For this clone: Different DNA sequences within this sample yield the same CDR3. The rearrangement uses TRBV6-1 and TRBJ2-2; D is unclear. The V end lost 0 bases, the J end lost 5 bases, and 7 bases lay between the germline ends. The CDR3 length is 14 residues. Germline CDR1 and CDR2: MNHNS and SASEGT. The CDR3 here is CASSEARLTGELFF. Written as DNA, the CDR3 is TGTGCCAGCAGTGAAGCGCGCCTGACCGGGGAGCTGTTTTTT.

The chain uses TRBV27 and TRBJ2-1; weak D call: TRBD2 (5 bases). Trimming pared 10 bases from V and 0 bases from J, leaving 13 bases between. Germline CDR1 MNHEY, CDR2 SMNVEV (reference sequence). The CDR3 is 14 amino acids. Here the CDR3 DNA reads TGTGCCACCCAAAAAGGGAGCTCCTACAATGAGCAGTTCTTC. This gives the protein CATQKGSSYNEQFF.

This chain joins TRBV7-8 and TRBJ1-4; possible D gene TRBD1, 6 bases. The germline CDR1 and CDR2 sequences are SGHVS and FQNEAQ. V shed 6 bases and J shed 7 bases, with 12 bases lying between them. This CDR3 has 13 residues. Here the CDR3 DNA reads TGTGCCAGCAGTTCAGACAGGCTTGAAAAACTGTTTTTT. Translating gives CASSSDRLEKLFF. Variable domain in full (rest from reference TRBV7-8 and TRBJ1-4): GAGVSQSPRYKVAKRGQDVALRCDPISGHVSLFWYQQALGQGPEFLTYFQNEAQLDKSGLPSDRFFAERPEGSVSTLKIQRTQQEDSAVYLCASSSDRLEKLFFGSGTQLSVL.

The DNA of the CDR3 is TGTGCCAGCAGTTACGACAGCCCCACGTATCCAGATACGCAGTATTTT. Protein sequence: CASSYDSPTYPDTQYF. The chain uses TRBV6-5 and TRBJ2-3; tentative D call: TRBD1 (5 bases). Trimming took 2 bases from V and 4 from J, leaving 16 bases between them. CDR1 is MNHEY, CDR2 SVGAGI, per germline. The CDR3 has 16 amino acids.

The chain couples TRBV11-3 to TRBJ1-1; D remains unclear. The CDR3 is 13 residues long. Germline assignment: CDR1 SGHNT and CDR2 YENEEA. V was pared by 2 bases and J by 4 bases, with 8 bases between. The CDR3: CASSLREITEAFF. CDR3 bases: TGTGCCAGCAGCTTAAGGGAGATCACTGAAGCTTTCTTT. The full variable domain, completed using reference TRBV11-3 and TRBJ1-1, is EAGVVQSPRYKIIEKKQPVAFWCNPISGHNTLYWYLQNLGQGPELLIRYENEEAVDDSQLPKDRFSAERLKGVDSTLKIQPAELGDSAVYLCASSLREITEAFFGQGTRLTVV.

The sample holds one count of this clone. The J gene is TRBJ2-2, the V gene TRBV4-2, with 8 bases fitting TRBD1. With 0 bases clipped from V and 6 bases from J, the junction kept 6 bases outside the gene matches. Germline V gives CDR1 LGHNA, CDR2 YNFKEQ. The CDR3 runs to 16 residues. CDR3 bases: TGTGCCAGCAGCCAAGATACAGGGGGAGTCTCCGGGGAGCTGTTTTTT. As protein: CASSQDTGGVSGELFF.

The chain is built from TRBV6-5 and TRBJ1-1; no reliable D call. The CDR3 runs to 15 residues. CDR1 and CDR2 (germline): MNHEY, SVGAGI. V was cut by 2 bases and J by 8 bases, with 18 bases left in between. CDR3 region: CASSYSRTAGSEAFF. The CDR3 DNA reads TGTGCCAGCAGTTACAGCAGAACGGCGGGCTCGGAAGCTTTCTTT.

V usage is TRBV27 and J usage is TRBJ2-2; a possible D gene is TRBD1 (5 bases). Trimming stripped 6 bases from V and 5 bases from J, with 16 bases between. This CDR3 is 15 amino acids long. Germline assignment: CDR1 MNHEY and CDR2 SMNVEV (reference sequence). Here the CDR3 reads CASSVNSRVTGELFF. As DNA, the CDR3 is TGTGCCAGCAGCGTTAATTCCAGGGTGACCGGGGAGCTGTTTTTT.

This clone was seen only once. The rearrangement uses TRBV5-1 and TRBJ2-7; a possible D gene is TRBD2 (5 bases). This CDR3 contains 15 residues. Germline V lookup: CDR1 SGHRS, CDR2 YFSETQ. Deletions cut 3 bases from V and 0 bases from J, with 13 bases between. CDR3 loop: CASSWASGFSYEQYF. The DNA for the CDR3 is TGCGCCAGCAGCTGGGCATCGGGATTCTCCTACGAGCAGTACTTC.

CDR3 nucleotides: TGTGCCAGCAGCTTCTCCAGCACAGATACGCAGTATTTT. Amino acid sequence: CASSFSSTDTQYF. V gene TRBV7-3 combines with J gene TRBJ2-3, with D unclear. Between the trimmed V and J ends, which lost 3 bases and 0 bases, there was a span of 4 bases. The CDR3 has 13 residues. Germline V gene sequence: CDR1 SGHTA, CDR2 FQGTGA.

The chain carries TRBV4-2 and TRBJ2-7; the D gene is possibly TRBD2 (6 bases). The V end lost 0 bases, the J end lost 4 bases, and 22 bases lay between the germline ends. The length of the CDR3 is 18 residues. Per germline, CDR1 LGHNA and CDR2 YNFKEQ. The CDR3 reads CASSQDGGGWRREYEQYF. In nucleotides, the CDR3 is TGTGCCAGCAGCCAAGATGGAGGAGGGTGGCGGAGGGAATACGAGCAGTACTTC.

The CDR3 nucleotides are TGTGCCAGCAGTTTGGTAAGGGGCCTGGGCGAGCAGTACTTC. This translates into CASSLVRGLGEQYF. V gene TRBV27 combines with J gene TRBJ2-7, with a weak D call TRBD1 (5 bases). The V end lost 3 bases, the J end lost 6 bases, and 15 bases lay between the germline ends. CDR3 length: 14 amino acids. CDR1 and CDR2 (germline): MNHEY, SMNVEV (reference sequence).

The CDR3 DNA sequence: TGTGCCAGCTCTAGAGGGACAGGGATCTCCTACGAGCAGTACTTC. It is translated as CASSRGTGISYEQYF. V usage is TRBV18 and J usage is TRBJ2-7, with 9 bases aligning to TRBD1. The germline V gene encodes CDR1 KGHSH and CDR2 LQKENI. This CDR3 has 15 amino acids. V lost 6 bases and J lost 0; bases outside the gene matches: 6.

The rearrangement links TRBV19 to TRBJ1-2, with D hard to call. V lost 3 bases to trimming and J lost 4 bases, with 21 bases between them. Looked up from germline, CDR1 is LNHDA and CDR2 is SQIVND (reference sequence). The CDR3 is made up of 17 amino acids. The CDR3 DNA is TGTGCCAGTAGTATGGGAGACGGCTCGTTCCGGAGCTATGGCTACACCTTC. This sequence encodes CASSMGDGSFRSYGYTF.

This chain links TRBV2 with TRBJ2-2; D not certain. Germline loops: CDR1 SNHLY, CDR2 FYNNEI. Trimming took 2 bases from V and 2 from J, leaving 9 bases between them. There are 15 residues in the CDR3. Here the CDR3 DNA reads TGTGCCAGCAGTGAAATAGCTAGTAACACCGGGGAGCTGTTTTTT. It codes for CASSEIASNTGELFF.

This chain joins TRBV13 and TRBJ1-2; unclear D gene. Germline V gene data show CDR1 as PRHDT and CDR2 as FYEKMQ (reference sequence). Trimming pared 2 bases from V and 2 bases from J, leaving 15 bases between. The CDR3 sequence is 16 residues long. CDR3 in amino acids: CASSLLLVGVNYGYTF. The CDR3 DNA sequence: TGTGCCAGCAGCTTACTTCTCGTCGGTGTCAACTATGGCTACACCTTC. Combining the CDR3 with reference TRBV13 and TRBJ1-2 gives the whole variable domain AAGVIQSPRHLIKEKRETATLKCYPIPRHDTVYWYQQGPGQDPQFLISFYEKMQSDKGSIPDRFSAQQFSDYHSELNMSSLELGDSALYFCASSLLLVGVNYGYTFGSGTRLTVV.

V is TRBV6-1 and J is TRBJ1-5; TRBD1 matches 10 bases. V lost 1 base, J lost 11 bases, and 8 bases stayed unmatched. This CDR3 comprises 15 residues. Germline values: CDR1 MNHNS, CDR2 SASEGT. The CDR3 bases are TGTGCCAGCAGTGAAGGGACAGGGGGTTTTTGGGCCCAGCATTTT. It codes for CASSEGTGGFWAQHF.

This clone was recorded once. The rearrangement uses TRBV29-1 and TRBJ2-1, with D perhaps matching TRBD2 (6 bases). From germline, CDR1 is SQVTM and CDR2 ANQGSEA. The CDR3 runs 16 residues. The germline V and J ends were trimmed by 4 bases and 0 bases, with 16 bases remaining between them. CDR3 loop: CSVGLASSSSYNEQFF. The CDR3 DNA is TGCAGCGTTGGCCTAGCGTCTTCGAGCTCCTACAATGAGCAGTTCTTC.